This T cell receptor (beta chain) stems from a study of T cells after yellow fever vaccination. CDR1 is KGHDR, CDR2 SFDVKD, per germline. V was clipped by 2 bases and J by 7 bases; unmatched bases: 2. The CDR3 totals 16 residues. This clonotype was found a few times. Each CDR3 protein gets one entry after TCRdb re-called the 5' RACE reads with MiXCR. The sample holds 600,000 to 750,000 distinct CDR3 sequences, over 9% seen once. The chain combines TRBV24-1 with TRBJ2-1; 15 positions agree with TRBD2. The TCR originated in a young man who received the YFV17D yellow fever vaccine. Sequenced here: PBMCs, sampled on the day of the yellow fever booster vaccination. CDR3 coding DNA: TGTGCCACCAGTGATTACGGGACTAGCGGGAGGAATGAGCAGTTCTTC. This codes for CATSDYGTSGRNEQFF.